Below, 23 T cell receptor beta chains from the same sample are listed, as sequenced in a study of regulatory T cells in long-lasting Graves disease. Sequencing libraries for TCR beta were prepared with iRepertoire HTBI primers and Arm-PCR of CDR3 regions. One entry per CDR3 protein results from TCRdb running MiXCR on the multiplex PCR reads. The table has 400,000 to 650,000 distinct CDR3 sequences, roughly 16% seen once; the top ten hold roughly 25%. Stated time point: newly diagnosed GD, antithyroid drugs for less than 3 months. Researchers made the TCR library from RNA that was extracted from PBMCs. Another study also made use of these data, one on T cells in Graves' hyperthyroidism and ophthalmopathy.

The specimen comprised peripheral blood mononuclear cells (PBMCs), sampled at new diagnosis, from a patient treated with antithyroid drugs. The receptors were gathered from a woman aged 35-65 years with Graves disease.

This clonotype occurred a few times. V and J are TRBV3-1 and TRBJ1-1; a weak D match, TRBD1 (6 bases). This CDR3 region has 13 residues. CDR1 LGHDT and CDR2 YNNKEL come from the germline V gene (reference sequence). V was shortened by 2 bases and J by 12 bases, with 16 bases between the two germline ends. The DNA for the CDR3 is TGTGCCAGCAGCCAATACCTGGGCAGGGGAACTTTCTTT. Residues: CASSQYLGRGTFF.

The chain joins TRBV12-5 to TRBJ1-6, with no clear D. V was shortened by 5 bases and J by 1 base, with 9 bases between the two germline ends. The CDR3 is made up of 15 amino acids. Per germline, CDR1 LGHNT and CDR2 FRNRAP. The DNA for the CDR3 is TGTGCTAGTGGTCCATCGGGTTCCTATAATTCACCCCTCCACTTT. It codes for CASGPSGSYNSPLHF.

This clonotype was counted ten times or more. This chain links TRBV7-9 with TRBJ2-7, with TRBD1 matching 7 bases. From germline, CDR1 is SEHNR and CDR2 FQNEAQ (reference sequence). J gave up 4 bases and V 5 bases, and 11 bases lay outside the gene matches. The CDR3 loop spans 15 amino acids. The CDR3 DNA is TGTGCCAGCAGCGCGTCTAGGGGGCCCTATTACGAGCAGTACTTC. Protein sequence: CASSASRGPYYEQYF.

Concerning this clonotype itself: A much larger clone lies a single base off, so this may be a read error. This sequence joins TRBV3-1 and TRBJ2-1, with unresolved D. The CDR3 contains 11 residues. In germline, CDR1 is LGHDT, CDR2 YNNKEL (reference sequence). The CDR3 sequence is CASSLVNEQLF. For the CDR3, the DNA is TGTGCCAGCAGCCTCGTCAATGAGCAGCTCTTC.

Points on this clonotype: A much more abundant neighbour one base away suggests this may be a read error. The CDR3 does not close with the conserved phenylalanine or tryptophan, likely indicating a read error. The chain employs TRBV5-6 and TRBJ1-1; possibly TRBD1 for D (5 bases). The V end was cut by 6 bases, the J end by 0 bases, with 15 bases between. Germline CDR1 SGHDT, CDR2 YYEEEE. This CDR3 contains 15 residues. The DNA for the CDR3 is TGTGCCAGCACCAACGGGGACCTGCTGAACACTGAAGCTTTCTCT. Its protein is CASTNGDLLNTEAFS.

This clonotype was observed many times. J is TRBJ2-7 and V is TRBV7-8; 9 nucleotides match TRBD1. The V and J ends lost 5 bases and 3 bases, in that order; junction bases with no gene match: 5. Per germline, CDR1 SGHVS and CDR2 FQNEAQ. The CDR3 sequence is 14 residues long. In DNA form, the CDR3 reads TGTGCCAGCAGCGCCCAGACAGGGGGCTACGAGCAGTACTTC. Translation: CASSAQTGGYEQYF.

This clonotype occurred many times. The rearrangement joins TRBV12-3 or TRBV12-4 to TRBJ2-3; 12 bases align to TRBD2. The CDR3 totals 16 residues. The V gene end was trimmed by 4 bases and the J gene end by 3 bases; junction bases not matched to a gene: 5. CDR3 nucleotides: TGTGCCAGCAGTTCTAGCGGGGGGGCGAGAACAGATACGCAGTATTTT. The encoded protein is CASSSSGGARTDTQYF.

This clonotype was recorded many times. The rearrangement uses TRBV7-3 and TRBJ2-2; TRBD2 matches 8 bases. The trim removed 5 bases at V and 1 base at J, leaving 6 bases unmatched. Germline CDR1 and CDR2: SGHTA and FQGTGA. The CDR3 covers 16 residues. The CDR3: CASSPETSENTGELFF. CDR3 DNA: TGTGCCAGCAGCCCGGAGACTAGCGAGAACACCGGGGAGCTGTTTTTT. Full variable domain (outside the CDR3, taken from reference TRBV7-3 and TRBJ2-2): GAGVSQTPSNKVTEKGKYVELRCDPISGHTALYWYRQSLGQGPEFLIYFQGTGAADDSGLPNDRFFAVRPEGSVSTLKIQRTERGDSAVYLCASSPETSENTGELFFGEGSRLTVL.

The chain uses TRBV5-1 and TRBJ2-2, with TRBD1 matching over 7 bases. Looked up from germline, CDR1 is SGHRS and CDR2 is YFSETQ. This CDR3 has 15 residues. V was pared by 4 bases and J by 0 bases, with 3 bases of the junction left unmatched. The CDR3 region is CASSRDSSNTGELFF. In nucleotides, the CDR3 is TGCGCCAGCAGCAGGGACAGCTCGAACACCGGGGAGCTGTTTTTT.

This clonotype was counted at least ten times. The chain combines TRBV6-2 or TRBV6-3 with TRBJ1-2; D is possibly TRBD1 (5 bases). V was pared by 10 bases and J by 4 bases, with 16 bases between. Per the germline V gene, CDR1 is MNHEY and CDR2 is SVGEGT. CDR3 length: 13 residues. CDR3 DNA sequence: TGTGCCACTTGGGGCGACGAGGGCTATGGCTACACCTTC. This codes for CATWGDEGYGYTF.

In its sample, this clonotype was seen many times. This chain connects TRBV28 to TRBJ2-5, with D unresolved. The length of the CDR3 is 14 residues. From germline, CDR1 is MDHEN and CDR2 SYDVKM. Deletions cut 3 bases from V and 5 bases from J, with 13 bases between. As DNA, the CDR3 is TGTGCCAGCAGTTTCCCCGGCAGTTCGGAGACCCAGTACTTC. It encodes CASSFPGSSETQYF.

This clonotype was seen only a few times. J is TRBJ1-4 and V is TRBV7-9; unclear D gene. The V gene lost 5 bases and the J gene lost 4 bases, with 17 bases spanning the gap. This CDR3 spans 16 amino acids. Germline V CDR1 and CDR2: SEHNR, FQNEAQ (reference sequence). In DNA, the CDR3 is TGTGCCAGCAGCCAAGCGGCCCCTGTTGTTAATGAAAAACTGTTTTTT. This sequence encodes CASSQAAPVVNEKLFF.

This clonotype occurred many times. V gene TRBV6-1 combines with J gene TRBJ2-7; D perhaps matches TRBD1 (5 bases). This CDR3 has 13 amino acids. Deletions cut 5 bases from V and 2 bases from J, with 10 bases between. Germline CDR1 MNHNS, CDR2 SASEGT. The CDR3 DNA sequence: TGTGCCAGCAGTCACGACAGTACCTACGAGCAGTACTTC. Residues: CASSHDSTYEQYF.

A word on this clonotype: A much larger clone lies a single base off, so this may be a read error. The rearrangement joins TRBV5-1 to TRBJ1-1; unclear D gene. Germline V gene data show CDR1 as SGHRS and CDR2 as YFSETQ. This CDR3 is built from 14 residues. CDR3 residues: CTSQKTLPNTEAFF. The CDR3 DNA sequence: TGCACCAGCCAGAAGACACTACCGAACACTGAAGCTTTCTTT.

In regard to this clonotype: One base away lies a much larger clone, so this may be a sequencing read error. The chain couples TRBV3-1 to TRBJ1-1; D is possibly TRBD1 (6 bases). With 10 bases removed from V and 3 bases from J, the gap between germline ends came to 18 bases. In germline, CDR1 is LGHDT, CDR2 YNNKEL (reference sequence). CDR3 length: 14 amino acids. CDR3 in DNA: TGTGCCACCGGTTTTGCGCAGGGGTACACTGAAGCTTTCTTT. Amino acids: CATGFAQGYTEAFF.

This clonotype appeared many times. V is TRBV11-1 and J is TRBJ2-5, with D maybe TRBD2 (5 bases). Germline-derived CDR1 and CDR2 are SGHAT and FQDESV (reference sequence). This CDR3 region has 15 residues. V lost 5 bases to trimming and J lost 5 bases, with 18 bases between them. CDR3 in amino acids: CASSQEVRGLETQYF. The CDR3 bases are TGTGCCAGCAGCCAAGAGGTACGGGGTCTGGAGACCCAGTACTTC.

The chain is built from TRBV5-1 and TRBJ1-2, with 9 bases lining up with TRBD1. The V gene end was trimmed by 2 bases and the J gene end by 4 bases; junction bases not matched to a gene: 9. The CDR3 extends over 16 amino acids. Germline CDR1 is SGHRS and CDR2 is YFSETQ. The CDR3 loop is CASSFETGGDIYGYTF. The CDR3 DNA reads as TGCGCCAGCAGCTTCGAGACAGGGGGGGATATCTATGGCTACACCTTC. Full variable domain (rest looked up from reference TRBV5-1 and TRBJ1-2): KAGVTQTPRYLIKTRGQQVTLSCSPISGHRSVSWYQQTPGQGLQFLFEYFSETQRNKGNFPGRFSGRQFSNSRSEMNVSTLELGDSALYLCASSFETGGDIYGYTFGSGTRLTVV.

There are a few counts of this clonotype. The chain recombines TRBV4-1 with TRBJ2-5; 7 bases line up with TRBD1. Germline V gene sequence: CDR1 MGHRA, CDR2 YSYEKL. The CDR3 has 16 amino acids. V shed 6 bases and J 0 bases; nucleotides not matched to a gene: 10. The CDR3 coding sequence is TGCGCCAGCAGGCCCATAGGCAGGGGGAACCAAGAGACCCAGTACTTC. Translation gives CASRPIGRGNQETQYF.

In this sample, this clonotype turned up many times. One junction end disagrees with the germline gene, perhaps due to a read error. The V call is TRBV25-1, the J call TRBJ2-7; D possibly matches TRBD1 or TRBD2 (6 bases each). The CDR3 runs 17 residues. Germline V CDR1 and CDR2: MGHDK, SYGVNS. For the CDR3, the DNA is TGTGCCAGCAGCGAATGGGGGGACACGGAGAGCTCCTACGAGCAGTACTTC. Its protein product is CASSEWGDTESSYEQYF.

In this sample, this clonotype turned up many times. The CDR3: CAIFHPSGELFF. The CDR3, as DNA: TGTGCCATATTCCATCCTTCCGGGGAGCTGTTTTTT. This chain links TRBV2 with TRBJ2-2; no clear D. Germline CDR1 reads SNHLY; CDR2 reads FYNNEI. V was pared by 10 bases and J by 6 bases, with 12 bases between. CDR3 length: 12 residues.

V and J are TRBV10-3 and TRBJ1-1; D ambiguous. Per the germline V gene, CDR1 is ENHRY and CDR2 is SYGVKD. V was cut by 3 bases and J by 1 base, with 12 bases left in between. The CDR3 sequence is 15 residues long. CDR3 DNA: TGTGCCATCAGTGACCTTGGACGGAGGAACACTGAAGCTTTCTTT. It is translated as CAISDLGRRNTEAFF.

V usage is TRBV12-3 or TRBV12-4 and J usage is TRBJ2-7; D remains unclear. The CDR3 totals 14 residues. V lost 4 bases to trimming and J lost 0 bases, with 10 bases between them. DNA of the CDR3: TGTGCCAGCAGTTCTACAGTGAGCTCCTACGAGCAGTACTTC. It specifies CASSSTVSSYEQYF.

This clonotype has ten or more counts. V and J are TRBV27 and TRBJ2-1; 8 nucleotides line up with TRBD1. With 8 bases clipped from V and 7 bases from J, the junction kept 13 bases outside the gene matches. Germline CDR1 reads MNHEY; CDR2 reads SMNVEV (reference sequence). CDR3 length: 15 amino acids. This CDR3 reads CASSFGAGGKNEQFF. As DNA, the CDR3 is TGTGCCAGCTCCTTCGGGGCAGGGGGCAAAAATGAGCAGTTCTTC.